These T cell receptor beta chains were read from a single sample in a study of blood T cell repertoires in COVID-19. Sequencing used immunoSEQ multiplex PCR; TCRdb keeps in-frame clones, though not all of them. The profile shows over 85,000 clones, approximately 82% of them singletons. The sample was peripheral blood. All receptors come from an elderly woman with acute or convalescent COVID-19. CDR3s include the opening cysteine and the closing phenylalanine or tryptophan. D genes are given only for firm matches. Expanded clones get a size class; other rows say once, few or many, or leave the size out.

D gene: TRBD2
clone size: NA
J gene: TRBJ2-1
V gene: TRBV4-1
CDR3 DNA: TGCGCCAGCAGCCAAGAAGGGACTAGCGGGGGGCGGAGGGAGCAGTTCTTC
CDR3 protein: CASSQEGTSGGRREQFF

D gene: TRBD2
clone size: NA
J gene: TRBJ2-7
V gene: TRBV6-1
CDR3 DNA: TGTGCCAGCAGTGAGACTAGCGGGATACGACCCTACGAGCAGTACTTC
CDR3 protein: CASSETSGIRPYEQYF

D gene: NA
clone size: few
J gene: TRBJ1-4
V gene: TRBV5-1
CDR3 DNA: TGCGCCAGCAGCTTCAGCCCGACAGGTCTGGGTGAAAAACTGTTTTTT
CDR3 protein: CASSFSPTGLGEKLFF

D gene: NA
clone size: few
J gene: TRBJ2-1
V gene: TRBV3-1/TRBV3-2
CDR3 DNA: TGTGCCAGCAGCCAAGGGCTGGATGCGTCGGGTGAGCAGTTCTTC
CDR3 protein: CASSQGLDASGEQFF

D gene: TRBD1
clone size: once
J gene: TRBJ1-2
V gene: TRBV5-1
CDR3 DNA: TGCGCCAGCAGCGACGGGACAGGGTTGTATGGCTACACCTTC
CDR3 protein: CASSDGTGLYGYTF

D gene: TRBD1
clone size: once
J gene: TRBJ2-7
V gene: TRBV5-1
CDR3 DNA: TGCGCCAGCAGCTTGGGACAGGGCTCCTACGGGCAGTACTTC
CDR3 protein: CASSLGQGSYGQYF

D gene: TRBD1
clone size: NA
J gene: TRBJ1-2
V gene: TRBV6-5
CDR3 DNA: TGTGCCTGCTCCCCACAGGGGGTGGATTATGGCTACACCTTC
CDR3 protein: CACSPQGVDYGYTF

D gene: NA
clone size: NA
J gene: TRBJ1-1
V gene: TRBV5-1
CDR3 DNA: TGCGCCAGCAGCTTGGACTTAGGAGGAACTGAAGCTTTCTTT
CDR3 protein: CASSLDLGGTEAFF

D gene: TRBD1
clone size: NA
J gene: TRBJ1-1
V gene: TRBV11-2
CDR3 DNA: TGTGCCAGCAGCGGCTACAGGGGGAACACTGAAGCTTTCTTT
CDR3 protein: CASSGYRGNTEAFF

D gene: NA
clone size: NA
J gene: TRBJ1-2
V gene: TRBV5-6
CDR3 DNA: TGTGCCAGCAGCTTGCAGGGGATTGGCTACACCTTC
CDR3 protein: CASSLQGIGYTF

D gene: TRBD1
clone size: NA
J gene: TRBJ1-5
V gene: TRBV6-5
CDR3 DNA: TGTGCCAGCAGTTGGTCAGGGGGCGCGAATCAGCCCCAGCATTTT
CDR3 protein: CASSWSGGANQPQHF

D gene: TRBD1
clone size: NA
J gene: TRBJ1-6
V gene: TRBV9
CDR3 DNA: TGTGCCAGCAGCGCGGACAGGGGGCGTCGACCCCTCCACTTT
CDR3 protein: CASSADRGRRPLHF

D gene: NA
clone size: few
J gene: TRBJ2-2
V gene: TRBV19
CDR3 DNA: TGTGCCAGTAACGCCCCGAACAGGGCCGGGGAGCTGTTTTTT
CDR3 protein: CASNAPNRAGELFF

D gene: NA
clone size: many
J gene: TRBJ1-3
V gene: TRBV3-1/TRBV3-2
CDR3 DNA: TGTGCCAGCGGAGAGGGGGCTGGAAACACCATATATTTT
CDR3 protein: CASGEGAGNTIYF

D gene: NA
clone size: NA
J gene: TRBJ2-2
V gene: TRBV30
CDR3 DNA: TGTGCCTGGAGTGACACCCACCTTTCCGGGGAGCTGTTTTTT
CDR3 protein: CAWSDTHLSGELFF

D gene: NA
clone size: few
J gene: TRBJ1-5
V gene: TRBV29-1
CDR3 DNA: TGCAGCGCCGGACAGCCGAATCAGCCCCAGCATTTT
CDR3 protein: CSAGQPNQPQHF

D gene: TRBD1
clone size: NA
J gene: TRBJ1-6
V gene: TRBV6-5
CDR3 DNA: TGTGCCAGCAGTTTAACAGGGGGGCAATCCCTCCACTTT
CDR3 protein: CASSLTGGQSLHF

D gene: TRBD1
clone size: NA
J gene: TRBJ2-7
V gene: TRBV3-1/TRBV3-2
CDR3 DNA: TGTGCCAGCAGCCAAGCGGACAGGGGAGGCTACGAGCAGTACTTC
CDR3 protein: CASSQADRGGYEQYF

D gene: TRBD2
clone size: NA
J gene: TRBJ2-1
V gene: TRBV18
CDR3 DNA: TGTGCCAGCGCCACTACCGGGACTAGAGGCGATGAGCAGTTCTTC
CDR3 protein: CASATTGTRGDEQFF

D gene: NA
clone size: NA
J gene: TRBJ2-1
V gene: TRBV4-3
CDR3 DNA: TGCGCCAGCAGCCAAGATAACTCTCTTCCGTACAATGAGCAGTTCTTC
CDR3 protein: CASSQDNSLPYNEQFF

D gene: NA
clone size: NA
J gene: TRBJ2-7
V gene: TRBV5-1
CDR3 DNA: TGCGCCAGCAGCGTGGGACGGGGCTACGAGCAGTACTTC
CDR3 protein: CASSVGRGYEQYF

D gene: TRBD2
clone size: NA
J gene: TRBJ2-1
V gene: TRBV18
CDR3 DNA: TGTGCCAGCGGTAAGCGGGAAATGTTCTCCAATGAGCAGTTCTTC
CDR3 protein: CASGKREMFSNEQFF

D gene: TRBD1
clone size: NA
J gene: TRBJ2-7
V gene: TRBV6-5
CDR3 DNA: TGTGCCAGCAGCCTGACAGGGTCGTACGAGCAGTACTTC
CDR3 protein: CASSLTGSYEQYF

D gene: TRBD2
clone size: many
J gene: TRBJ2-3
V gene: TRBV2
CDR3 DNA: TGTGCCAGCAGTCTAGCGGGAGGGGGCACAGATACGCAGTATTTT
CDR3 protein: CASSLAGGGTDTQYF

D gene: TRBD2
clone size: NA
J gene: TRBJ2-1
V gene: TRBV3-1/TRBV3-2
CDR3 DNA: TGTGCCAGCAGCCAAGGAGCGGGAGGGAAGCTAAATGAGCAGTTCTTC
CDR3 protein: CASSQGAGGKLNEQFF

D gene: NA
clone size: NA
J gene: TRBJ1-6
V gene: TRBV6-4
CDR3 DNA: TGTGCCAGCAGTGACCCAGACAGGAATTCACCCCTCCACTTT
CDR3 protein: CASSDPDRNSPLHF

D gene: TRBD1
clone size: NA
J gene: TRBJ2-7
V gene: TRBV28
CDR3 DNA: TGTGCCAGCAGTTTCGGACAGGGCGAGCAGTACTTC
CDR3 protein: CASSFGQGEQYF

D gene: NA
clone size: NA
J gene: TRBJ1-2
V gene: TRBV19
CDR3 DNA: TGTGCCAGTAGTCGCGCCCGGGGTACGGGTAACTATGGCTACACCTTC
CDR3 protein: CASSRARGTGNYGYTF

D gene: TRBD2
clone size: NA
J gene: TRBJ2-7
V gene: TRBV28
CDR3 DNA: TGTGCCAGCAGTCTGACTAGCGCGTACTACGAGCAGTACTTC
CDR3 protein: CASSLTSAYYEQYF

D gene: NA
clone size: NA
J gene: TRBJ1-1
V gene: TRBV19
CDR3 DNA: TGTGCCAGATCAGGCCTTCCCGACACTGAAGCTTTCTTT
CDR3 protein: CARSGLPDTEAFF

D gene: NA
clone size: NA
J gene: TRBJ1-2
V gene: TRBV6-5
CDR3 DNA: TGTGCCAGCAGTTACTCCTCACGGGAATGGAGTGGCTACACCTTC
CDR3 protein: CASSYSSREWSGYTF

D gene: TRBD2
clone size: NA
J gene: TRBJ2-5
V gene: TRBV10-1
CDR3 DNA: TGCGCCAGCAGTGAAGGACTAGCGGCGCAAGAGACCCAGTACTTC
CDR3 protein: CASSEGLAAQETQYF

D gene: NA
clone size: NA
J gene: TRBJ2-3
V gene: TRBV3-1/TRBV3-2
CDR3 DNA: TGTGCCAGCAGCCAAGATACGGCTAGCGTACATACGCAGTATTTT
CDR3 protein: CASSQDTASVHTQYF

D gene: NA
clone size: NA
J gene: TRBJ1-5
V gene: TRBV30
CDR3 DNA: TGTGCCTGGAGTGCTGTAGCAGCGAATCAGCCCCAGCATTTT
CDR3 protein: CAWSAVAANQPQHF

D gene: TRBD2
clone size: NA
J gene: TRBJ2-2
V gene: TRBV10-1
CDR3 DNA: TGCGCCAGCAGTGTGGGACTAGCACGGACCGGGGAGCTGTTTTTT
CDR3 protein: CASSVGLARTGELFF

D gene: NA
clone size: once
J gene: TRBJ2-3
V gene: TRBV21-1
CDR3 DNA: TGTGCCAGCAGCAGTGGGACTAGCGGGACCCCCACAGATACGCAGTATTTT
CDR3 protein: CASSSGTSGTPTDTQYF

D gene: NA
clone size: NA
J gene: TRBJ1-1
V gene: TRBV6-5
CDR3 DNA: TGTGCCAGCAGTTACTTTTCGGTGAACACTGAAGCTTTCTTT
CDR3 protein: CASSYFSVNTEAFF

D gene: TRBD1
clone size: NA
J gene: TRBJ2-3
V gene: TRBV4-1
CDR3 DNA: TGCGCCAGCAGCCGGACAGGGGAGGGTAGGGATACGCAGTATTTT
CDR3 protein: CASSRTGEGRDTQYF

D gene: TRBD1
clone size: once
J gene: TRBJ2-2
V gene: TRBV7-9
CDR3 DNA: TGTGCCAGCAGCTCCGGGACAGGGGGAAATACCGGGGAGCTGTTTTTT
CDR3 protein: CASSSGTGGNTGELFF

D gene: TRBD1
clone size: once
J gene: TRBJ1-2
V gene: TRBV10-3
CDR3 DNA: TGTGCCATCCGTAAACAGGGGAGTCGAGACGGCTACACCTTC
CDR3 protein: CAIRKQGSRDGYTF

D gene: TRBD2
clone size: NA
J gene: TRBJ2-3
V gene: TRBV5-1
CDR3 DNA: TGCGCCAGCAGCTTGGCTCTAGCGGGGCGCACAGATACGCAGTATTTT
CDR3 protein: CASSLALAGRTDTQYF

D gene: TRBD1
clone size: NA
J gene: TRBJ1-5
V gene: TRBV18
CDR3 DNA: TGTGCCAGCTCACCTACCGGACAGGTAAATCAGCCCCAGCATTTT
CDR3 protein: CASSPTGQVNQPQHF

D gene: TRBD1
clone size: NA
J gene: TRBJ1-6
V gene: TRBV3-1/TRBV3-2
CDR3 DNA: TGTGCCAGCAGCCCGGGGACAGGCCTAGGTTCACCCCTCCACTTT
CDR3 protein: CASSPGTGLGSPLHF

D gene: NA
clone size: NA
J gene: TRBJ2-3
V gene: TRBV6-5
CDR3 DNA: TGTGCCAGCTCCGGGGGAGAGAACACGGATACGCAGTATTTT
CDR3 protein: CASSGGENTDTQYF

D gene: TRBD1
clone size: NA
J gene: TRBJ1-6
V gene: TRBV6-5
CDR3 DNA: TGTGCCAGCATTCTGGACAGGGTTGATTCACCCCTCCACTTT
CDR3 protein: CASILDRVDSPLHF

D gene: TRBD1
clone size: NA
J gene: TRBJ2-7
V gene: TRBV27
CDR3 DNA: TGTGCCAGCAGTTTCGCCGGGACAGCACCTTACGAGCAGTACTTC
CDR3 protein: CASSFAGTAPYEQYF

D gene: NA
clone size: NA
J gene: TRBJ2-2
V gene: TRBV6-5
CDR3 DNA: TGTGCCAGCAGTTACTCGCTTATGGGAGTGCGGGAGCTGTTTTTT
CDR3 protein: CASSYSLMGVRELFF

D gene: NA
clone size: once
J gene: TRBJ1-2
V gene: TRBV6-2/TRBV6-3
CDR3 DNA: TGTGCCAGCAGTTCCCAGGGTAGGGGCTACACCTTC
CDR3 protein: CASSSQGRGYTF

D gene: TRBD1
clone size: NA
J gene: TRBJ1-2
V gene: TRBV2
CDR3 DNA: TGTGCCAGCAGCCCGGGACAGGGCCTGATTAACTATGGCTACACCTTC
CDR3 protein: CASSPGQGLINYGYTF

D gene: NA
clone size: few
J gene: TRBJ1-1
V gene: TRBV12-3/TRBV12-4
CDR3 DNA: TGTGCCAGCAGTTTAGGACAGCCTGAAGCTTTCTTT
CDR3 protein: CASSLGQPEAFF

D gene: NA
clone size: NA
J gene: TRBJ2-7
V gene: TRBV6-5
CDR3 DNA: TGTGCCAGCAGTCGGGACATGGTCTCCTACGAGCAGTACTTC
CDR3 protein: CASSRDMVSYEQYF

D gene: TRBD1
clone size: NA
J gene: TRBJ1-2
V gene: TRBV19
CDR3 DNA: TGTGCCAGTAGATTCGACAGGGGGCAGTTCTATGGCTACACCTTC
CDR3 protein: CASRFDRGQFYGYTF